This T cell receptor (beta chain) is from a study of blood T cell repertoires in COVID-19. For the study at large: COVID-19 samples collected from the United States, Italy and Spain covered acute and convalescent phases. PBMCs, B-cell-depleted T cells, or T cells were the source of the cDNA or gDNA that made up the material.

Methods used by the authors: Reference gene primer amplification gave nucleated cell count estimates. Profiling relied on immunoSEQ multiplex PCR, and the TCRdb table lists in-frame clones only, not all of them. Clone size and the V and J calls come from that table; the DNA yielded D and trimming. The sample records approximately 210,000 clones, over 75% being singletons. Germline V gives CDR1 SGHRS, CDR2 YFSETQ. This CDR3 region has 15 residues. Trimming shortened V by 4 bases and J by 4 bases, and 14 bases separated the two germline ends. Seattle enrolled patients during active infection and tracked them longitudinally.

This TCR derives from a man over 45 with COVID-19, enrolled during active disease. The rearrangement joins TRBV5-1 to TRBJ2-2; D is perhaps TRBD1 (5 bases). The specimen was peripheral blood. This CDR3 reads CASSAEAGLTGELFF. Written as DNA, the CDR3 is TGCGCCAGCAGCGCCGAGGCAGGGCTCACCGGGGAGCTGTTTTTT.